The 27 T cell receptor beta chains in this list originate from one sample, sequenced in a study of Graves' ophthalmopathy and Graves' hyperthyroidism. RNA served as the template for amplifying TCR beta CDR3 regions. The authors performed first-round RT-PCR with HTBI primers and then a second-round multiplex PCR. MiXCR, applied by TCRdb to the multiplex PCR reads, yields one record per CDR3 protein. The sample lists about 1.1 million distinct CDR3 sequences, roughly two fifths occurring once. The source material was peripheral blood or thyroid tissue (not recorded which). These receptors were obtained from an adult man with Graves' hyperthyroidism.

The sample holds many counts of this clonotype. The chain recombines TRBV7-8 with TRBJ2-7; 8 nucleotides line up with TRBD1. This CDR3 contains 14 residues. V was pared by 5 bases and J by 5 bases, with 8 bases of the junction left unmatched. From germline, CDR1 is SGHVS and CDR2 FQNEAQ. CDR3 in amino acids: CASSDYRDRNEQYF. The CDR3 nucleotides read TGTGCCAGCAGCGATTACCGGGACAGGAACGAGCAGTACTTC.

This clonotype was seen at least ten times. This sequence joins TRBV6-6 and TRBJ2-7, with 9 bases that match TRBD2. Germline lookup yields CDR1 MNHNY and CDR2 SVGAGI (reference sequence). J gave up 5 bases and V 2 bases, and 7 bases lay outside the gene matches. CDR3 length: 15 residues. The CDR3 coding sequence is TGTGCCAGCAGTTACAAGCCTAGCGGGATCAACGAGCAGTACTTC. Translated, it gives CASSYKPSGINEQYF.

This clonotype has a count of ten or more. In nucleotides, the CDR3 is TGTGCCAGCACCACAGGGATGACCCAGTACTTC. Protein sequence: CASTTGMTQYF. The chain has TRBV7-2 and TRBJ2-5, with D tentatively TRBD1 (6 bases). The germline CDR1 and CDR2 sequences are SGHTA and FQGNSA. The CDR3 runs 11 residues. Trimming cost V 7 bases and J 7 bases, with 10 bases left between them. Filled out from reference TRBV7-2 and TRBJ2-5, the complete variable domain reads GAGVSQSPSNKVTEKGKDVELRCDPISGHTALYWYRQSLGQGLEFLIYFQGNSAPDKSGLPSDRFSAERTGGSVSTLTIQRTQQEDSAVYLCASTTGMTQYFGPGTRLLVL.

CDR3 sequence (DNA): TGTGCCAGCAGTGAATGGGGGGTATCAGAGACCCAGTACTTC. The encoded protein is CASSEWGVSETQYF. The rearrangement joins TRBV25-1 to TRBJ2-5; maybe TRBD2 (6 bases). The CDR3 runs 14 residues. Trimming left V 1 base short and J 4 bases short, with 10 bases between. CDR1 MGHDK and CDR2 SYGVNS come from the germline V gene.

This chain joins TRBV7-9 and TRBJ2-1; D not certain. Trimming cost V 6 bases and J 8 bases, with 11 bases left between them. The CDR3 totals 12 residues. CDR1 and CDR2 from the germline V gene are SEHNR and FQNEAQ (reference sequence). In DNA form, the CDR3 reads TGTGCCAGCAGATCATTCAAGGATGAGCAGTTCTTC. It encodes CASRSFKDEQFF.

This clonotype showed up many times. The genes are TRBV12-3 or TRBV12-4 and TRBJ1-2; D unresolved. Between the trimmed V and J ends, which lost 8 bases and 4 bases, there was a span of 8 bases. CDR3 length: 11 residues. CDR3 residues: CASGPLYGYTF. In DNA form, the CDR3 reads TGTGCCAGCGGCCCTCTCTATGGCTACACCTTC.

This clonotype was counted at least ten times. J is TRBJ1-5 and V is TRBV7-2, with a weak D call TRBD1 (6 bases). The germline CDR1 and CDR2 sequences are SGHTA and FQGNSA. The V end lost 8 bases, the J end lost 3 bases, and 11 bases lay between the germline ends. This CDR3 has 13 amino acids. The CDR3 loop is CASQGGVNQPQHF. CDR3 DNA: TGTGCCAGCCAAGGGGGGGTCAATCAGCCCCAGCATTTT. The full variable domain, completed using reference TRBV7-2 and TRBJ1-5, is GAGVSQSPSNKVTEKGKDVELRCDPISGHTALYWYRQSLGQGLEFLIYFQGNSAPDKSGLPSDRFSAERTGGSVSTLTIQRTQQEDSAVYLCASQGGVNQPQHFGDGTRLSIL.

This clonotype has a handful of counts. The CDR3 reads CASRISYNQPQHF. CDR3 sequence (DNA): TGTGCCAGCAGGATATCGTACAATCAGCCCCAGCATTTT. V is TRBV28 and J is TRBJ1-5; no definite D call. The V end lost 6 bases, the J end lost 3 bases, and 9 bases lay between the germline ends. Germline values: CDR1 MDHEN, CDR2 SYDVKM. The CDR3 runs 13 residues.

This clonotype was picked up a small number of times. This chain joins TRBV19 and TRBJ2-7; 7 bases map to TRBD1. The CDR3 loop spans 16 amino acids. Per the germline V gene, CDR1 is LNHDA and CDR2 is SQIVND (reference sequence). V lost 3 bases and J lost 4; bases outside the gene matches: 12. The CDR3 nucleotides are TGTGCCAGTAGTATGATGTCTGAGACAGGGCCTTACGAGCAGTACTTC. This sequence encodes CASSMMSETGPYEQYF. The full variable domain, its missing parts supplied by reference TRBV19 and TRBJ2-7, is DGGITQSPKYLFRKEGQNVTLSCEQNLNHDAMYWYRQDPGQGLRLIYYSQIVNDFQKGDIAEGYSVSREKKESFPLTVTSAQKNPTAFYLCASSMMSETGPYEQYFGPGTRLTVT.

As regards this clonotype: The junction does not match germline at one end; this may be a read error. CDR3 sequence (DNA): TGCGGTGCTCTGCCCGGGACAGGGGGCGAGCAGTACTTC. This gives the protein CGALPGTGGEQYF. V and J are TRBV20-1 and TRBJ2-7; 11 positions match TRBD1. Germline values: CDR1 DFQATT, CDR2 SNEGSKA (reference sequence). This CDR3 region has 13 residues.

This clonotype was seen a handful of times. The junction departs from the called germline gene at one end, perhaps through a read error. The rearrangement uses TRBV29-1 and TRBJ2-3; TRBD2 agrees at 10 bases. This CDR3 is 12 amino acids long. Germline loops: CDR1 SQVTM, CDR2 ANQGSEA. This CDR3 reads CSVGHSTSGATF. CDR3 nucleotides: TGCAGCGTTGGCCACTCCACTAGCGGGGCTACTTTT.

The chain joins TRBV14 to TRBJ2-5, with D unclear. The CDR3 spans 15 residues. Germline V gene lookup returns CDR1 SGHDN and CDR2 FVKESK. Trimming removed 2 bases at V and 0 bases at J, with 10 bases between. The CDR3 protein is CASSQLTLYQETQYF. CDR3 bases: TGTGCCAGCAGCCAATTGACCCTGTACCAAGAGACCCAGTACTTC.

This clonotype was seen repeatedly, ten times or more. V and J are TRBV15 and TRBJ2-7; D remains unclear. V shed 4 bases and J shed 8 bases, with 12 bases lying between them. The length of the CDR3 is 12 residues. Germline V gives CDR1 LNHNV, CDR2 YYDKDF (reference sequence). The CDR3 loop is CATSNPGRKQYF. The CDR3 DNA is TGTGCCACCAGCAACCCCGGTAGAAAGCAGTACTTC. Together with reference TRBV15 and TRBJ2-7, the CDR3 gives the full variable domain: DAMVIQNPRYQVTQFGKPVTLSCSQTLNHNVMYWYQQKSSQAPKLLFHYYDKDFNNEADTPDNFQSRRPNTSFCFLDIRSPGLGDTAMYLCATSNPGRKQYFGPGTRLTVT.

With respect to this clonotype: This may be a read error, as it is one base from a much larger clone. V is TRBV7-8 and J is TRBJ1-6, with D possibly being TRBD1 (5 bases). CDR1 SGHVS and CDR2 FQNEAQ come from the germline V gene. The CDR3 runs to 16 residues. Between the trimmed V and J ends, which lost 4 bases and 10 bases, there was a span of 20 bases. In DNA form, the CDR3 reads TGTGCCAGCAGCTCAGGGACCGGAAGGGGTGAGTCACCCCTCCACTTT. Amino acid sequence: CASSSGTGRGESPLHF.

The chain employs TRBV7-9 and TRBJ2-7; D is ambiguous. Trimming left V 1 base short and J 7 bases short, with 26 bases between. Germline loops: CDR1 SEHNR, CDR2 FQNEAQ (reference sequence). This CDR3 has 18 amino acids. The CDR3 DNA reads TGTGCCAGCAGCTTAGGTGGCAACACTGAAGCTTACAGCCGAGAGCAGTACTTC. This codes for CASSLGGNTEAYSREQYF.

This clonotype showed up just a few times. This chain links TRBV4-3 with TRBJ1-5; D perhaps matches TRBD1 (6 bases). CDR3 length: 15 amino acids. V lost 0 bases, J lost 9 bases, and 15 bases lay in between. Germline V gene lookup returns CDR1 LGHNA and CDR2 YSLEER. CDR3 nucleotides: TGCGCCAGCAGCCAAGAGGTACAGGGCCAGGGGCCCCAGCATTTT. This translates into CASSQEVQGQGPQHF.

This clonotype was seen many times. This chain connects TRBV7-2 to TRBJ2-7, with TRBD1 identical over 9 bases. J gave up 4 bases and V 5 bases, and 6 bases lay outside the gene matches. The CDR3 has 14 residues. Germline CDR1 SGHTA, CDR2 FQGNSA. Written as DNA, the CDR3 is TGTGCCAGCAGCCCGGGGGACAGGGTGTACGAGCAGTACTTC. Translating gives CASSPGDRVYEQYF.

V usage is TRBV25-1 and J usage is TRBJ1-4, with 8 nucleotides matching TRBD1. Trimming cost V 6 bases and J 5 bases; bases outside gene matches: 8. CDR3 length: 15 residues. The V gene's germline CDR1 is MGHDK and CDR2 SYGVNS. For the CDR3, the DNA is TGTGCCAGCAGCTTGGATCAGGGGGCGAATGAAAAACTGTTTTTT. Encoded protein: CASSLDQGANEKLFF.

This clonotype was counted at least ten times. This chain uses TRBV12-3 or TRBV12-4 with TRBJ2-7, with a tentative D call TRBD2 (6 bases). V dropped 6 bases and J dropped 0 bases, with 12 bases sitting between them. CDR3 length: 14 residues. DNA of the CDR3: TGTGCCAGCAGCTCCCCCGGGAGCTCCTACGAGCAGTACTTC. Translating it yields CASSSPGSSYEQYF.

The gene calls are TRBV29-1 and TRBJ1-5; D unresolved. With 6 bases removed from V and 7 bases from J, the gap between germline ends came to 16 bases. Per germline, CDR1 SQVTM and CDR2 ANQGSEA. The length of the CDR3 is 13 residues. The CDR3 bases are TGCAGCGTCGCACCCCCCGGAGGACAGCCCCAGCATTTT. It encodes CSVAPPGGQPQHF.

The V gene is TRBV4-1, the J gene TRBJ2-7; tentatively, D is TRBD2 (6 bases). This CDR3 comprises 16 residues. The germline V and J ends were trimmed by 0 bases and 2 bases, with 14 bases remaining between them. Per the germline V gene, CDR1 is MGHRA and CDR2 is YSYEKL. The CDR3 reads CASSQEGGRGAYEQYF. The DNA of the CDR3 is TGCGCCAGCAGCCAAGAAGGAGGGCGCGGCGCCTACGAGCAGTACTTC.

A few counts support this clonotype. This sequence joins TRBV4-1 and TRBJ1-5; unclear D gene. Germline CDR1 reads MGHRA; CDR2 reads YSYEKL. The CDR3 loop spans 15 amino acids. V was cut by 1 base and J by 2 bases, with 9 bases left in between. CDR3 region: CASSQVIAGNQPQHF. The CDR3 bases are TGCGCCAGCAGCCAAGTTATTGCCGGCAATCAGCCCCAGCATTTT.

This clonotype appeared many times. The rearrangement joins TRBV7-2 to TRBJ1-5; TRBD1 aligns across 8 bases. CDR1 and CDR2 from the germline V gene are SGHTA and FQGNSA. The CDR3 covers 17 residues. Losses at the gene ends were 1 base for V and 0 bases for J; bases not matched to a gene: 5. The chain's CDR3 is CASSLVAGGLSNQPQHF. CDR3 coding DNA: TGTGCCAGCAGCTTAGTGGCAGGGGGCCTTAGCAATCAGCCCCAGCATTTT.

The genes are TRBV10-3 and TRBJ2-5; D assignment may be TRBD1 or TRBD2 (5 bases each). The V gene lost 6 bases and the J gene lost 2 bases, with 10 bases spanning the gap. CDR1 ENHRY and CDR2 SYGVKD come from the germline V gene. The CDR3 covers 13 residues. The DNA of the CDR3 is TGTGCCATCAGAACTGGGACGCAAGAGACCCAGTACTTC. Its protein product is CAIRTGTQETQYF.

The chain has TRBV14 and TRBJ2-6; D gene ambiguous. The CDR3 has 15 residues. Germline assignment: CDR1 SGHDN and CDR2 FVKESK. V shed 5 bases and J shed 1 base, with 9 bases lying between them. The CDR3 sequence is CASSKFRSGANVLTF. The DNA of the CDR3 is TGTGCCAGCAGCAAGTTCAGGTCTGGGGCCAACGTCCTGACTTTC.

The V and J genes are TRBV7-2 and TRBJ2-5, with 10 bases lining up with TRBD1. The CDR3 sequence is 15 residues long. Germline V lookup: CDR1 SGHTA, CDR2 FQGNSA. V was pared by 4 bases and J by 4 bases, with 6 bases of the junction left unmatched. The chain's CDR3 is CASSWDRGWGETQYF. In DNA form, the CDR3 reads TGTGCCAGCAGCTGGGACAGGGGTTGGGGAGAGACCCAGTACTTC.

This clonotype has a handful of counts. This chain links TRBV12-3 or TRBV12-4 with TRBJ1-3; D is possibly TRBD1 (6 bases). The CDR3 has 15 amino acids. V dropped 3 bases and J dropped 0 bases, with 9 bases sitting between them. The CDR3 DNA follows: TGTGCCAGCAGTTTTGGGGGGCTCTCTGGAAACACCATATATTTT. Protein sequence: CASSFGGLSGNTIYF.